The TCR beta chain under discussion was sequenced for a study of cytomegalovirus exposure and HLA in healthy donors. Study-level points and caveats: Data from an earlier analysis indicated that most TCR beta V segments were productive either about 87% or about 30% of the time.

It was healthy bone marrow donors who served as donors. Nominally healthy donors were sampled, though unrecorded immune exposures were likely. PCR employed 60 Vbeta and 13 Jbeta primers. Sequenced by immunoSEQ multiplex PCR; TCRdb stores in-frame clones only, minus some. The table has around 200,000 clones, 79% seen once; the top ten hold about 1.5%. With 0 bases removed from V and 0 bases from J, the gap between germline ends came to 15 bases. From germline, CDR1 is LGHNA and CDR2 YSLEER. The CDR3 contains 17 residues. On this clone: As yet, its antigen is unknown.

Sequencing was done on a sample of PBMCs. The receptor comes from a woman in her late teens or twenties in good health and CMV-seronegative. The gene calls are TRBV4-3 and TRBJ2-7; no clear D gene. CDR3 protein: CASSQDLGQFSSYEQYF. The DNA of the CDR3 is TGCGCCAGCAGCCAAGATTTGGGCCAGTTTAGCTCCTACGAGCAGTACTTC.